This is a list of T cell receptor beta chains from one sample in a study of shared clonotypes between healthy human individuals. Assay used: immunoSEQ multiplex PCR; TCRdb lists only in-frame clones, some missing. The table includes approximately 1.5 million clones, 98% detected once. The sample was naive CD4+ T cells sorted from blood. The receptor source for this set is a man aged 25-40 years in good health. Both conserved end residues are part of each CDR3. D genes are given only for firm matches. Rows may omit the clone size; those that give it use once, few, many or a size class.

V gene: TRBV25-1; D gene: -; J gene: TRBJ1-2; clone size: -; CDR3 protein: CASSESGQRIGYTF; CDR3 DNA: TGTGCCAGCAGTGAATCCGGACAGCGCATTGGCTACACCTTC
V gene: TRBV25-1; D gene: TRBD2; J gene: TRBJ2-7; clone size: -; CDR3 protein: CSTSGQTYEQYF; CDR3 DNA: TGTTCAACTAGCGGACAAACCTACGAGCAGTACTTC
V gene: TRBV5-1; D gene: -; J gene: TRBJ2-3; clone size: -; CDR3 protein: CASSSSSQTSTDTQYF; CDR3 DNA: TGCGCCAGCAGCTCCTCTTCCCAAACCTCCACAGATACGCAGTATTTT
V gene: TRBV27; D gene: -; J gene: TRBJ2-6; clone size: -; CDR3 protein: CASRSSGANVLTF; CDR3 DNA: TGTGCCAGCCGAAGCTCTGGGGCCAACGTCCTGACTTTC
V gene: TRBV19; D gene: -; J gene: TRBJ2-2; clone size: -; CDR3 protein: CASSIKVTGELFF; CDR3 DNA: TGTGCCAGTAGTATAAAAGTAACCGGGGAGCTGTTTTTT
V gene: TRBV10-3; D gene: -; J gene: TRBJ2-7; clone size: -; CDR3 protein: CAISESSPGPYEQYF; CDR3 DNA: TGTGCCATCAGTGAGTCGAGTCCGGGTCCCTACGAGCAGTACTTC
V gene: TRBV15; D gene: -; J gene: TRBJ1-4; clone size: -; CDR3 protein: CATRDAGGANEKLFF; CDR3 DNA: TGTGCCACCAGAGACGCGGGGGGAGCTAATGAAAAACTGTTTTTT
V gene: TRBV5-1; D gene: TRBD2; J gene: TRBJ2-7; clone size: -; CDR3 protein: CASSPGLADSYEQYF; CDR3 DNA: TGCGCCAGCAGCCCTGGGCTAGCGGACTCCTACGAGCAGTACTTC
V gene: TRBV5-1; D gene: TRBD2; J gene: TRBJ2-1; clone size: -; CDR3 protein: CASSGGLAAYNEQFF; CDR3 DNA: TGCGCCAGCAGCGGGGGACTAGCGGCCTACAATGAGCAGTTCTTC
V gene: TRBV30; D gene: -; J gene: TRBJ2-6; clone size: -; CDR3 protein: CAWSSGANVLTF; CDR3 DNA: TGTGCCTGGAGCTCTGGGGCCAACGTCCTGACTTTC
V gene: TRBV5-5; D gene: TRBD1; J gene: TRBJ2-7; clone size: -; CDR3 protein: CASSDRVSRNEQYF; CDR3 DNA: TGTGCCAGCAGCGACAGGGTGTCCAGGAACGAGCAGTACTTC
V gene: TRBV28; D gene: TRBD2; J gene: TRBJ2-7; clone size: once; CDR3 protein: CASKGLAGVYEQYF; CDR3 DNA: TGTGCCAGCAAGGGACTAGCGGGAGTTTACGAGCAGTACTTC
V gene: TRBV2; D gene: TRBD2; J gene: TRBJ2-7; clone size: -; CDR3 protein: CASSKVSSGRSGEQYF; CDR3 DNA: TGTGCCAGCAGTAAGGTATCTAGCGGGAGGTCTGGGGAGCAGTACTTC
V gene: TRBV2; D gene: -; J gene: TRBJ2-3; clone size: -; CDR3 protein: CASSEGADTQYF; CDR3 DNA: TGTGCCAGCAGTGAAGGGGCAGATACGCAGTATTTT
V gene: TRBV9; D gene: -; J gene: TRBJ1-3; clone size: -; CDR3 protein: CASSDGRSGNTIYF; CDR3 DNA: TGTGCCAGCAGCGACGGTCGCTCTGGAAACACCATATATTTT
V gene: TRBV9; D gene: -; J gene: TRBJ2-7; clone size: -; CDR3 protein: CASSPGLTSYEQYF; CDR3 DNA: TGTGCCAGCAGCCCCGGACTGACCTCCTACGAGCAGTACTTC
V gene: TRBV4-3; D gene: -; J gene: TRBJ2-3; clone size: -; CDR3 protein: CASSYEGDTQYF; CDR3 DNA: TGCGCCAGCAGTTACGAGGGAGATACGCAGTATTTT
V gene: TRBV4-2; D gene: TRBD2; J gene: TRBJ2-1; clone size: -; CDR3 protein: CASSPPGLAMNEQFF; CDR3 DNA: TGTGCCAGCAGCCCCCCGGGACTAGCGATGAATGAGCAGTTCTTC
V gene: TRBV19; D gene: -; J gene: TRBJ1-5; clone size: -; CDR3 protein: CASSIASPGVVSNQPQHF; CDR3 DNA: TGTGCCAGTAGTATAGCTTCCCCCGGGGTCGTGAGCAATCAGCCCCAGCATTTT
V gene: TRBV29-1; D gene: -; J gene: TRBJ1-3; clone size: -; CDR3 protein: CSVLAGAWGNTIYF; CDR3 DNA: TGCAGCGTCCTTGCAGGGGCGTGGGGAAACACCATATATTTT
V gene: TRBV25-1; D gene: -; J gene: TRBJ1-1; clone size: once; CDR3 protein: CASRFSGKAEAFF; CDR3 DNA: TGTGCCAGCAGATTTTCAGGCAAGGCTGAAGCTTTCTTT
V gene: TRBV14; D gene: TRBD2; J gene: TRBJ2-1; clone size: once; CDR3 protein: CASSQGLAGVFEQFF; CDR3 DNA: TGTGCCAGCAGCCAAGGGCTAGCGGGAGTGTTTGAGCAGTTCTTC
V gene: TRBV19; D gene: TRBD1; J gene: TRBJ2-2; clone size: once; CDR3 protein: CASLGQGFTGELFF; CDR3 DNA: TGTGCCAGCCTCGGACAGGGGTTTACCGGGGAGCTGTTTTTT
V gene: TRBV5-1; D gene: TRBD1; J gene: TRBJ2-7; clone size: -; CDR3 protein: CASSLGRQGWSIYEQYF; CDR3 DNA: TGCGCCAGCAGCTTGGGCCGACAGGGTTGGAGTATCTACGAGCAGTACTTC
V gene: TRBV15; D gene: TRBD2; J gene: TRBJ2-7; clone size: -; CDR3 protein: CATSRALLAGAYEQYF; CDR3 DNA: TGTGCCACCAGCAGGGCCCTACTAGCGGGGGCCTACGAGCAGTACTTC
V gene: TRBV2; D gene: -; J gene: TRBJ2-1; clone size: -; CDR3 protein: CASSVQPSFF; CDR3 DNA: TGTGCCAGCAGTGTCCAACCATCCTTCTTC
V gene: TRBV18; D gene: TRBD2; J gene: TRBJ2-3; clone size: -; CDR3 protein: CASGGLAGGPGTDTQYF; CDR3 DNA: TGTGCCAGCGGGGGACTAGCGGGAGGGCCGGGCACAGATACGCAGTATTTT
V gene: TRBV30; D gene: TRBD2; J gene: TRBJ2-1; clone size: -; CDR3 protein: CAWSTPSGMGQFF; CDR3 DNA: TGTGCCTGGAGTACCCCTAGCGGGATGGGGCAGTTCTTC
V gene: TRBV27; D gene: -; J gene: TRBJ1-2; clone size: -; CDR3 protein: CASTTRTDRSELGYGYTF; CDR3 DNA: TGTGCCAGCACTACACGTACGGACAGATCAGAGTTGGGCTATGGCTACACCTTC
V gene: TRBV11-2; D gene: TRBD2; J gene: TRBJ2-2; clone size: -; CDR3 protein: CASSLVPLAGGRTGELFF; CDR3 DNA: TGTGCCAGCAGCTTAGTCCCGCTAGCGGGAGGACGCACCGGGGAGCTGTTTTTT
V gene: TRBV2; D gene: -; J gene: TRBJ2-5; clone size: once; CDR3 protein: CASNRRAETQYF; CDR3 DNA: TGTGCCAGCAATAGAAGGGCGGAGACCCAGTACTTC
V gene: TRBV30; D gene: -; J gene: TRBJ2-1; clone size: -; CDR3 protein: CAWSVANEQFF; CDR3 DNA: TGTGCCTGGAGTGTAGCCAATGAGCAGTTCTTC
V gene: TRBV5-4; D gene: TRBD2; J gene: TRBJ2-7; clone size: -; CDR3 protein: CASSLDWGGEGPTYEQYF; CDR3 DNA: TGTGCCAGCAGCTTGGATTGGGGCGGGGAGGGGCCAACCTACGAGCAGTACTTC
V gene: TRBV7-8; D gene: -; J gene: TRBJ2-3; clone size: -; CDR3 protein: CASSFGSSSGNTQYF; CDR3 DNA: TGTGCCAGCAGCTTCGGGTCCTCCTCGGGAAATACGCAGTATTTT
V gene: TRBV10-3; D gene: -; J gene: TRBJ2-1; clone size: -; CDR3 protein: CAIRGTISSYNEQFF; CDR3 DNA: TGTGCCATCAGGGGGACCATTAGCTCCTACAATGAGCAGTTCTTC